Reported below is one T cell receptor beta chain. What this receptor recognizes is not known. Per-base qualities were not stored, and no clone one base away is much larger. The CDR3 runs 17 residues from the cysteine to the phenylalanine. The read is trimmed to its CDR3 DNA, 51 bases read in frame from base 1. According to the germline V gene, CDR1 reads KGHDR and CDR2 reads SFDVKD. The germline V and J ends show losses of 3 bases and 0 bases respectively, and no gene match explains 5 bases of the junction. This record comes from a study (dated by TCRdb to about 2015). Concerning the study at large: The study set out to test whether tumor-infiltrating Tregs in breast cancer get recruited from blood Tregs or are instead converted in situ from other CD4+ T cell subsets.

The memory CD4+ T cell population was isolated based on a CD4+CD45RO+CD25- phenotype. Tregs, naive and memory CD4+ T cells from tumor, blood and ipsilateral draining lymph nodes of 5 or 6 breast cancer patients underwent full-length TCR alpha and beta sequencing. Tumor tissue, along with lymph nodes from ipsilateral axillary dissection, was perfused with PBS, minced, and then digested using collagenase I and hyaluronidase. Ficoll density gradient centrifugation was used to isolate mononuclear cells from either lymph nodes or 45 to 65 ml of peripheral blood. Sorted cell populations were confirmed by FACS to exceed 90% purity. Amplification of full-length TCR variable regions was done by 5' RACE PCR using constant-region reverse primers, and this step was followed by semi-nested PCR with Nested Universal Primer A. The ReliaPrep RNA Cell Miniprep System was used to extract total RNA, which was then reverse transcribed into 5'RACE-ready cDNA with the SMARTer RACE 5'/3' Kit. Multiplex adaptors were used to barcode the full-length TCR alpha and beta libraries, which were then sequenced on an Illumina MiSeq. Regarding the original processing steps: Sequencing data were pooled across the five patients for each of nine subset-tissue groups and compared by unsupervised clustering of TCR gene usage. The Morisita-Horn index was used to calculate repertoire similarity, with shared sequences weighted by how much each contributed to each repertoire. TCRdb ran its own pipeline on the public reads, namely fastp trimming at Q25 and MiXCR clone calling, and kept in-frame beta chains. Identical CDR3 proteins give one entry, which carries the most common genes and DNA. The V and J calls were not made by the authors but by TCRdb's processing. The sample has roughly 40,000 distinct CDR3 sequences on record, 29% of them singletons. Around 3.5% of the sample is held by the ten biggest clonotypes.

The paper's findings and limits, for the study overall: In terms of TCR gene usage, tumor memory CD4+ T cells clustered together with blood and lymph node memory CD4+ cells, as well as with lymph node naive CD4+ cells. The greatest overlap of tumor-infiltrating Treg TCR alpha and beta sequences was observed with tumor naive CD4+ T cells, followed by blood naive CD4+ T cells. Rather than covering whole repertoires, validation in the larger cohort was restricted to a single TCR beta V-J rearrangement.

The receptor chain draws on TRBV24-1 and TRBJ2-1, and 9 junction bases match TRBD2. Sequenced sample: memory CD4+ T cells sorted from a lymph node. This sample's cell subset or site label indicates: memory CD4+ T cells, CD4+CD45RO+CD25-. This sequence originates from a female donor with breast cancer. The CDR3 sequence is CATSDVGLAHSYNEQFF. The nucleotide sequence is TGTGCCACCAGTGATGTGGGACTAGCTCACTCCTACAATGAGCAGTTCTTC.